The 18 T cell receptor beta chains given below trace back to one sample, sequenced in a study of OX40 agonist ivuxolimab in advanced cancers. Generated by immunoSEQ multiplex PCR, the TCRdb table keeps only in-frame clones and is missing some. The sample yields 40,000 to 55,000 clones, roughly 85% seen once. The material was CD4+ or CD8+ T cells sorted from blood, obtained in a trial of the OX40 agonist ivuxolimab. These receptors were taken from an adult with an advanced solid tumor such as melanoma, head and neck, liver or kidney cancer.

The chain has TRBV6-6 and TRBJ1-1; D perhaps matches TRBD1 (5 bases). V was pared by 8 bases and J by 2 bases, with 12 bases between. In germline, CDR1 is MNHNY, CDR2 SVGAGI (reference sequence). This CDR3 is built from 13 residues. CDR3 nucleotide sequence: TGTGCCAGCGCGGACGGACAAAACACTGAAGCTTTCTTT. Protein: CASADGQNTEAFF.

The chain has TRBV19 and TRBJ1-2; D might be TRBD1 (5 bases). The CDR3 is 16 amino acids. V was pared by 5 bases and J by 1 base, with 17 bases between. Germline CDR1 LNHDA, CDR2 SQIVND (reference sequence). Here the CDR3 reads CASSALQGLGNYGYTF. CDR3 DNA sequence: TGTGCCAGTAGTGCCCTTCAGGGTCTAGGTAACTATGGCTACACCTTC.

The chain is built from TRBV28 and TRBJ1-5; TRBD1 aligns across 7 bases. The germline V gene encodes CDR1 MDHEN and CDR2 SYDVKM. J was trimmed by 6 bases and V by 6 bases; bases with no gene match: 11. There are 15 residues in the CDR3. CDR3 residues: CASSSQRQGSQPQHF. The DNA for the CDR3 is TGTGCCAGCAGCTCCCAAAGACAGGGTAGTCAGCCCCAGCATTTT.

This chain connects TRBV2 to TRBJ2-3; weak D call: TRBD1 (5 bases). Germline CDR1 and CDR2: SNHLY and FYNNEI. Between the trimmed V and J ends, which lost 6 bases and 2 bases, there was a span of 9 bases. The CDR3 loop spans 13 amino acids. In DNA form, the CDR3 reads TGTGCCAGCAGCGGACACCCCACAGATACGCAGTATTTT. Its protein product is CASSGHPTDTQYF.

This sequence joins TRBV7-9 and TRBJ2-3, with unresolved D. The CDR3 is 15 residues long. V dropped 3 bases and J dropped 7 bases, with 17 bases sitting between them. Germline V gene data show CDR1 as SEHNR and CDR2 as FQNEAQ (reference sequence). The CDR3 loop is CASSFRPTGVNTQYF. The CDR3 region has the DNA TGTGCCAGCAGCTTTAGGCCAACCGGCGTGAATACGCAGTATTTT.

The CDR3 sequence is CASSRRRTTNTEAFF. The CDR3 DNA reads as TGTGCCAGCAGCAGAAGACGAACCACGAACACTGAAGCTTTCTTT. The chain uses TRBV5-8 and TRBJ1-1; D not certain. Trimming removed 4 bases from V and 1 base from J, with 14 bases in between. Germline-derived CDR1 and CDR2 are SGHTS and YDEGEE. There are 15 residues in the CDR3.

The CDR3 region has the DNA TGTGCCAGCAGTTCCAGGACAGGGGTGAACACTGAAGCTTTCTTT. Translation gives CASSSRTGVNTEAFF. V gene TRBV6-5 combines with J gene TRBJ1-1, with 9 bases lining up with TRBD1. Per germline, CDR1 MNHEY and CDR2 SVGAGI. J lost 0 bases, V lost 4 bases, and 3 bases had no gene match. The CDR3 is made up of 15 amino acids.

V gene TRBV5-8 combines with J gene TRBJ1-1; tentative D call: TRBD1 (5 bases). CDR1 is SGHTS, CDR2 YDEGEE, per germline. The CDR3 is 15 residues long. With 1 base removed from V and 5 bases from J, the gap between germline ends came to 15 bases. The CDR3 spells CASSLSVRVSTEAFF. The DNA for the CDR3 is TGTGCCAGCAGCTTGTCGGTCAGGGTTTCGACTGAAGCTTTCTTT.

The V gene is TRBV6-1, the J gene TRBJ2-7; 7 bases map to TRBD1. V dropped 4 bases and J dropped 7; count of bases not matched to a gene: 7. The CDR3 has 13 amino acids. Germline V gene lookup returns CDR1 MNHNS and CDR2 SASEGT. CDR3 sequence (DNA): TGTGCCAGCAGTGTGAACAGGGGAGCGGAGCAGTACTTC. Protein: CASSVNRGAEQYF.

V is TRBV29-1 and J is TRBJ2-3; the match to TRBD1 covers 8 bases. Trimming cost V 8 bases and J 3 bases; bases outside gene matches: 16. CDR1 is SQVTM, CDR2 ANQGSEA, per germline. This CDR3 has 16 residues. DNA for the CDR3: TGCAGCTCCTCCTTTATAGGACAGGGATTTACAGATACGCAGTATTTT. Its translation is CSSSFIGQGFTDTQYF.

The rearrangement links TRBV6-6 to TRBJ1-6; 11 nucleotides align to TRBD1. The CDR3 covers 14 residues. Germline CDR1 is MNHNY and CDR2 is SVGAGI (reference sequence). V lost 7 bases to trimming and J lost 13 bases; unmatched junction nucleotides: 9. CDR3 sequence: CASNGGQGVNPLHF. The CDR3 DNA sequence: TGTGCCAGCAACGGGGGACAGGGGGTAAATCCCCTCCACTTT.

J is TRBJ1-5 and V is TRBV30; D remains ambiguous. The CDR3 consists of 13 residues. Germline lookup yields CDR1 GTSNPN and CDR2 SVGIG (reference sequence). Deletions cut 1 base from V and 7 bases from J, with 11 bases between. The DNA for the CDR3 is TGTGCCTGGAGTGCAGACATCCAGCAGCCCCAGCATTTT. This gives the protein CAWSADIQQPQHF.

The CDR3 DNA is TGTGCCAGCAGACTACCGGGCCGCGGTAATGAAAAACTGTTTTTT. The encoded protein is CASRLPGRGNEKLFF. The chain recombines TRBV28 with TRBJ1-4; D ambiguous. V gave up 6 bases and J gave up 4 bases, with 15 bases separating them. This CDR3 is 15 amino acids long. Germline-derived CDR1 and CDR2 are MDHEN and SYDVKM. The whole variable domain, remainder taken from reference TRBV28 and TRBJ1-4, is DVKVTQSSRYLVKRTGEKVFLECVQDMDHENMFWYRQDPGLGLRLIYFSYDVKMKEKGDIPEGYSVSREKKERFSLILESASTNQTSMYLCASRLPGRGNEKLFFGSGTQLSVL.

This chain links TRBV19 with TRBJ1-1, with a possible D match to TRBD1 (5 bases). With 5 bases removed from V and 1 base from J, the gap between germline ends came to 11 bases. Germline V gene data show CDR1 as LNHDA and CDR2 as SQIVND (reference sequence). The CDR3 spans 14 residues. Written as DNA, the CDR3 is TGTGCCAGTAGTGACCGGGACGGGAACACTGAAGCTTTCTTT. Translation gives CASSDRDGNTEAFF.

The chain is built from TRBV2 and TRBJ1-4; D gene uncertain. CDR1 is SNHLY, CDR2 FYNNEI, per germline. CDR3 length: 15 amino acids. Trimming left V 6 bases short and J 8 bases short, with 19 bases between. The CDR3 sequence is CASRKNSQNAEKLFF. The DNA for the CDR3 is TGTGCCAGCAGAAAAAACAGCCAGAATGCCGAAAAACTGTTTTTT.

The J gene is TRBJ2-1, the V gene TRBV7-9; D is unresolved. This CDR3 has 14 amino acids. V was trimmed by 5 bases and J by 0 bases, leaving 8 bases between them. Germline-derived CDR1 and CDR2 are SEHNR and FQNEAQ (reference sequence). Here the CDR3 reads CASSATSSYNEQFF. CDR3 DNA sequence: TGTGCCAGCAGCGCCACGAGCTCCTACAATGAGCAGTTCTTC.

This chain connects TRBV7-3 to TRBJ2-3; the D gene is possibly TRBD1 (6 bases). V lost 2 bases, J lost 6 bases, and 12 bases lay in between. This CDR3 has 14 residues. In germline, CDR1 is SGHTA, CDR2 FQGTGA. DNA for the CDR3: TGTGCCAGCAGCTTAGGGCAGGGGTCCGATACGCAGTATTTT. Translated: CASSLGQGSDTQYF.

The rearrangement links TRBV30 to TRBJ2-7; tentatively, D is TRBD1 (6 bases). V lost 0 bases and J 3 bases, leaving 15 bases between the germline ends. This CDR3 is built from 15 residues. Germline assignment: CDR1 GTSNPN and CDR2 SVGIG (reference sequence). The CDR3 DNA is TGTGCCTGGAGTGTCTTGGCAGGGGTGAACTACGAGCAGTACTTC. Protein: CAWSVLAGVNYEQYF.